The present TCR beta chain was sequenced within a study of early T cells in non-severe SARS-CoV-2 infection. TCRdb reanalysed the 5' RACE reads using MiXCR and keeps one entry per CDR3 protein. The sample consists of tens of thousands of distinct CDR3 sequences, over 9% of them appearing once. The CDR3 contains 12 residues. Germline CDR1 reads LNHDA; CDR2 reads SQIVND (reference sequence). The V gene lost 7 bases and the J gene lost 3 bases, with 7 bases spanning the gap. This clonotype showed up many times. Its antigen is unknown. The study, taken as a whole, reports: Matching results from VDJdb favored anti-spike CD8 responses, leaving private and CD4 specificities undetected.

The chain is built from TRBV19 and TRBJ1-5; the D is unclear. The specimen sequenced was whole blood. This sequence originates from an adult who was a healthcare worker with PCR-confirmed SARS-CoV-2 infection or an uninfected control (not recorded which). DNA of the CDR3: TGTGCCAGTAACCGGCTCAATCAGCCCCAGCATTTT. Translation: CASNRLNQPQHF. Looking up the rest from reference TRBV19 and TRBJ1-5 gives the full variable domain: DGGITQSPKYLFRKEGQNVTLSCEQNLNHDAMYWYRQDPGQGLRLIYYSQIVNDFQKGDIAEGYSVSREKKESFPLTVTSAQKNPTAFYLCASNRLNQPQHFGDGTRLSIL.